This T cell receptor beta chain was recovered during a study of CDR3 diversity in severe acne. J gave up 4 bases and V 3 bases, and 6 bases lay outside the gene matches. CDR1 is LGHNT and CDR2 is FRNRAP in the germline V gene. CDR3 length: 16 amino acids. MiXCR, run by TCRdb on the PCR reads, gives a single entry per CDR3 protein. The sample records about 90,000 distinct CDR3 sequences, around 50% being singletons. This receptor was taken from a male donor with severe acne vulgaris. Sequencing input: blood. The chain carries TRBV12-5 and TRBJ2-2; 9 bases are a match to TRBD1. The chain's CDR3 is CASGFSGQGITGELFF. CDR3 DNA sequence: TGTGCTAGTGGTTTTTCGGGACAGGGAATCACCGGGGAGCTGTTTTTT. Drawing the rest from reference TRBV12-5 and TRBJ2-2, the complete variable domain is DARVTQTPRHKVTEMGQEVTMRCQPILGHNTVFWYRQTMMQGLELLAYFRNRAPLDDSGMPKDRFSAEMPDATLATLKIQPSEPRDSAVYFCASGFSGQGITGELFFGEGSRLTVL.